This is a list of T cell receptor beta chains from one sample in a study of Graves' ophthalmopathy and Graves' hyperthyroidism. TCRdb re-derived calls from the multiplex PCR reads in MiXCR, one entry per CDR3 protein. The sample carries 600,000 to 650,000 distinct CDR3 sequences, approximately 22% recorded once. The material sequenced was peripheral blood. These receptors were collected from a woman under 30 with stable Graves' hyperthyroidism. Some clones in this sample may be carry-over from other donors' samples. The CDR3 runs from the conserved cysteine through the conserved F or W. A D gene is named only where the DNA matches it firmly. For some rows the clone size is stated as once, few or many, or as a class when expanded; others skip it.

size	J	V	D	CDR3	DNA
many	TRBJ2-5	TRBV12-3/TRBV12-4	NA	CASSFSDPPETQYF	TGTGCCAGCAGTTTCTCGGACCCCCCCGAGACCCAGTACTTC
many	TRBJ1-2	TRBV12-3/TRBV12-4	NA	CASSLITAYGYTF	TGTGCCAGCAGTTTAATTACAGCCTATGGCTACACCTTC
NA	TRBJ2-7	TRBV6-5	TRBD2	CASSYLLAGPYEQYF	TGTGCCAGCAGTTACCTCCTAGCGGGGCCCTACGAGCAGTACTTC
few	TRBJ2-7	TRBV20-1	NA	CSAWDKGSSYEQYF	TGCAGTGCCTGGGACAAGGGGAGCTCCTACGAGCAGTACTTC
many	TRBJ1-3	TRBV28	NA	CASSLLQGAGNTIYF	TGTGCCAGCAGTTTATTACAGGGCGCTGGAAACACCATATATTTT
many	TRBJ1-1	TRBV2	NA	CASMRDRGPEAFF	TGTGCCAGCATGAGGGACCGCGGCCCTGAAGCTTTCTTT
many	TRBJ1-2	TRBV19	NA	CASSIDHGQPNGYTF	TGTGCCAGTAGTATAGATCACGGACAGCCCAATGGCTACACCTTC
NA	TRBJ1-3	TRBV11-2	NA	CASSLIVVSRRSGNTIYF	TGTGCCAGCAGCTTAATCGTCGTCTCGCGTCGCTCTGGAAACACCATATATTTT
many	TRBJ2-5	TRBV27	NA	CAGGRGDDSFQETQYF	TGTGCCGGGGGCAGGGGGGACGACAGTTTTCAAGAGACCCAGTACTTC
many	TRBJ1-1	TRBV6-5	NA	CASSSYRETEAFF	TGTGCCAGCAGTTCCTACAGGGAAACTGAAGCTTTCTTT
many	TRBJ2-7	TRBV9	TRBD1	CASSATGGYEQYF	TGTGCCAGCAGCGCGACAGGGGGCTACGAGCAGTACTTC
NA	TRBJ2-4	TRBV11-2	TRBD1	CASSSRTGVGKNIKYF	TGTGCCAGCAGCTCGCGGACAGGGGTGGGCAAAAACATTAAGTACTTC
NA	TRBJ1-2	TRBV19	NA	CASSIRGTSNYGYTF	TGTGCCAGTAGTATACGGGGTACCTCCAACTATGGCTACACCTTC
once	TRBJ2-7	TRBV9	NA	CASSLSLGTAYEQYF	TGTGCCAGCAGCTTATCCCTGGGGACTGCCTACGAGCAGTACTTC
few	TRBJ1-2	TRBV11-2	TRBD1	CASSTLGQGAGYTF	TGTGCCAGCAGCACACTGGGACAGGGGGCCGGCTACACCTTC
NA	TRBJ2-7	TRBV6-2/TRBV6-3	TRBD2	CARGTSGREKNYEQYF	TGTGCCAGAGGGACTAGCGGGAGGGAAAAGAACTACGAGCAGTACTTC
many	TRBJ1-2	TRBV12-3/TRBV12-4	NA	CASSAGTDGYTF	TGTGCCAGCAGTGCAGGGACGGATGGCTACACCTTC
NA	TRBJ1-6	TRBV12-3/TRBV12-4	NA	CASSSRATGNSPLHF	TGTGCCAGCAGTTCAAGGGCCACGGGCAATTCACCCCTCCACTTT
NA	TRBJ1-1	TRBV29-1	NA	CSVEGHESEAFF	TGCAGCGTTGAAGGGCATGAGAGTGAAGCTTTCTTT
NA	TRBJ1-3	TRBV11-2	NA	CASSPGLGTTGNTIYF	TGTGCCAGCAGCCCTGGGCTCGGGACCACTGGAAACACCATATATTTT
NA	TRBJ1-1	TRBV27	NA	CASSSDFEAFF	TGTGCCAGCAGTTCCGATTTTGAAGCTTTCTTT
many	TRBJ2-7	TRBV13	NA	CASSLLKGEQYF	TGTGCCAGCAGCCTCCTTAAAGGCGAGCAGTACTTC
NA	TRBJ1-2	TRBV3-1	NA	CASSQGTVGNYCHTF	TGTGCCAGCAGCCAAGGGACAGTGGGGAACTATTGCCACACCTTC
NA	TRBJ1-6	TRBV27	NA	CASSFFRDTYNSHLHF	TGTGCCAGCAGTTTTTTCCGGGACACCTATAATTCACACCTCCACTTT
few	TRBJ1-3	TRBV6-2/TRBV6-3	TRBD1	CASSHSPGGTASGNTIYF	TGTGCCAGCAGTCACTCCCCAGGGGGGACAGCCTCTGGAAACACCATATATTTT
many	TRBJ1-5	TRBV12-3/TRBV12-4	NA	CASSLSQGPQPQHF	TGTGCCAGCAGTTTAAGCCAGGGGCCTCAGCCCCAGCATTTT
many	TRBJ1-6	TRBV12-3/TRBV12-4	NA	CASSLTVNSPLHF	TGTGCCAGCAGTTTAACAGTTAATTCACCCCTCCACTTT
many	TRBJ1-1	TRBV30	TRBD1	CAWSWGQGKIEAFF	TGTGCCTGGAGCTGGGGACAGGGGAAAATTGAAGCTTTCTTT
many	TRBJ2-7	TRBV6-2/TRBV6-3	TRBD2	CASSYSKGLAGNEQYF	TGTGCCAGCAGTTACTCGAAAGGACTAGCGGGGAACGAGCAGTACTTC
many	TRBJ2-7	TRBV27	TRBD1	CASSGITGVGPSYEQYF	TGTGCCAGCAGTGGTATAACAGGGGTAGGGCCCTCCTACGAGCAGTACTTC
many	TRBJ2-2	TRBV7-2	TRBD2	CASSRLARELFF	TGTGCCAGCAGCCGACTAGCAAGGGAGCTGTTTTTT
NA	TRBJ2-3	TRBV28	TRBD1	CASSSGQGSSQPQYF	TGTGCCAGCAGTTCGGGACAGGGAAGCAGTCAGCCCCAGTATTTT
NA	TRBJ2-5	TRBV5-1	NA	CASSLMPGWEETQYF	TGCGCCAGCAGCTTGATGCCAGGGTGGGAAGAGACCCAGTACTTC
NA	TRBJ1-1	TRBV19	NA	CASSITPYGNTEAFF	TGTGCCAGTAGTATCACGCCCTATGGTAACACTGAAGCTTTCTTT
NA	TRBJ2-2	TRBV12-3/TRBV12-4	NA	CAWSFRVAGELFF	TGTGCCTGGAGTTTCCGGGTCGCCGGGGAGCTGTTTTTT
many	TRBJ1-5	TRBV6-1	NA	CASSEQGIGNQPQHF	TGTGCCAGCAGTGAACAGGGGATCGGCAATCAGCCCCAGCATTTT
NA	TRBJ2-2	TRBV10-3	TRBD1	CAISGDRATGELCF	TGTGCCATCAGTGGGGACAGGGCCACCGGGGAGCTGTGTTTT
NA	TRBJ2-2	TRBV11-2	NA	CASSLGDQRGAGELFF	TGTGCCAGCAGCTTGGGGGATCAAAGGGGGGCCGGGGAGCTGTTTTTT
NA	TRBJ2-2	TRBV6-1	TRBD1	CASSQRTGIHTGELFF	TGTGCCAGCAGTCAACGGACAGGGATACACACCGGGGAGCTGTTTTTT
many	TRBJ1-5	TRBV15	NA	CATSDGRDNQPQHF	TGTGCCACCAGCGATGGCCGGGACAATCAGCCCCAGCATTTT
many	TRBJ1-1	TRBV28	NA	CASSWNPTLIEAFF	TGTGCCAGCAGTTGGAACCCAACCTTGATTGAAGCTTTCTTT
many	TRBJ1-2	TRBV20-1	NA	CSAPRSRGNSRLGGYTF	TGCAGTGCCCCCCGATCGAGGGGGAATAGTAGACTAGGTGGCTACACCTTC
many	TRBJ1-3	TRBV7-2	NA	CASSTTATSGNTIYF	TGTGCCAGCAGCACGACCGCGACCTCTGGAAACACCATATATTTT
many	TRBJ1-2	TRBV29-1	NA	CSAFVATGGNYGYTF	TGCAGCGCCTTTGTCGCTACAGGCGGTAACTATGGCTACACCTTC
many	TRBJ2-5	TRBV12-3/TRBV12-4	NA	CASSFNRGGETQYF	TGTGCCAGCAGTTTTAACAGGGGAGGAGAGACCCAGTACTTC
many	TRBJ1-2	TRBV30	NA	CAWSGGGGYTF	TGTGCCTGGAGTGGGGGGGGTGGCTACACCTTC
many	TRBJ1-1	TRBV27	TRBD1	CASTNAGGNGNTEAFF	TGTGCCAGCACCAACGCAGGGGGAAATGGGAACACTGAAGCTTTCTTT
many	TRBJ1-1	TRBV6-1	TRBD1	CASSRIQDRGAEAFF	TGTGCCAGCAGTCGAATCCAGGACAGGGGCGCTGAAGCTTTCTTT
many	TRBJ2-2	TRBV6-5	NA	CASSLMGLTGELFF	TGTGCCAGCAGTTTGATGGGACTCACCGGGGAGCTGTTTTTT
NA	TRBJ2-2	TRBV6-1	TRBD2	CASRKASGRASGELFF	TGTGCCAGCAGAAAGGCTAGCGGGAGGGCCTCCGGGGAGCTGTTTTTT
NA	TRBJ2-5	TRBV11-2	TRBD2	CASSPQGWASGGRETQYF	TGTGCCAGCAGCCCCCAAGGGTGGGCTAGCGGGGGCCGGGAGACCCAGTACTTC
NA	TRBJ2-5	TRBV12-3/TRBV12-4	TRBD2	CASRGRGSGKETQYF	TGTGCCAGCAGGGGTCGGGGTAGCGGGAAAGAGACCCAGTACTTC
many	TRBJ1-5	TRBV5-1	NA	CASSLTGGSNQPQHF	TGTGCCAGCAGTTTAACAGGCGGCAGCAATCAGCCCCAGCATTTT
many	TRBJ2-7	TRBV6-5	TRBD1	CASTTGGTGGQAEYF	TGTGCCAGCACCACTGGGGGGACAGGGGGTCAAGCGGAGTACTTC
few	TRBJ2-1	TRBV5-1	NA	CASSTGVWANNEQFF	TGCGCCAGCAGTACCGGGGTATGGGCTAACAATGAGCAGTTCTTC
many	TRBJ2-7	TRBV20-1	NA	CSALTGSYEQYF	TGCAGTGCCCTGACGGGCTCCTACGAGCAGTACTTC
NA	TRBJ1-5	TRBV20-1	NA	CSAGDLSNQPQHF	TGCAGTGCAGGGGACCTTAGCAATCAGCCCCAGCATTTT
many	TRBJ2-7	TRBV29-1	TRBD2	CSVQGWASGGYEQYF	TGCAGCGTTCAAGGGTGGGCTAGCGGGGGCTACGAGCAGTACTTC
many	TRBJ1-2	TRBV11-2	NA	CASSLDQIGRSDGYTF	TGTGCCAGCAGCTTAGACCAGATCGGGAGATCGGATGGCTACACCTTC